A selection of T cell receptor beta chains follows, all from one sample in a study of blood T cells in healthy people across ages. TCRdb passed the 5' RACE reads through MiXCR, listing each CDR3 protein once. The sample has about 1 million distinct CDR3 sequences, more than 40% seen once; the top ten hold 18%. Sequenced: blood. The receptors shown here come from a woman aged 55-70 years in good health. Each CDR3 is given with its conserved first and last residue. Fields, in order: J gene, D gene, clone size, V gene, CDR3 protein, CDR3 DNA. The D gene is left open where the match is weak. Clone size is shown for a subset of rows, as once, few, many or a class of expanded clone.

j_call: TRBJ2-3; d_call: .; clone_size: .; v_call: TRBV29-1; cdr3_aa: CSVTAGSLTDTQYF; cdr3_nt: TGCAGCGTTACCGCAGGTTCCCTAACAGATACGCAGTATTTT
j_call: TRBJ2-7; d_call: .; clone_size: few; v_call: TRBV3-1; cdr3_aa: CASSQFSYEQYF; cdr3_nt: TGTGCCAGCAGCCAATTCTCCTACGAGCAGTACTTC
j_call: TRBJ2-7; d_call: .; clone_size: .; v_call: TRBV29-1; cdr3_aa: CSVRDPAAYEQYF; cdr3_nt: TGCAGCGTTAGGGACCCCGCTGCATACGAGCAGTACTTC
j_call: TRBJ2-3; d_call: TRBD2; clone_size: .; v_call: TRBV7-8; cdr3_aa: CASRTSSTDTQYF; cdr3_nt: TGTGCCAGCCGGACTAGCAGCACAGATACGCAGTATTTT
j_call: TRBJ1-2; d_call: .; clone_size: .; v_call: TRBV15; cdr3_aa: CATSSGSLYGYTF; cdr3_nt: TGTGCCACCAGCAGTGGCAGCCTTTATGGCTACACCTTC
j_call: TRBJ2-5; d_call: TRBD1; clone_size: few; v_call: TRBV6-6; cdr3_aa: CASSLGTGSVTQYF; cdr3_nt: TGTGCCAGCAGCCTAGGGACAGGGTCGGTGACCCAGTACTTC
j_call: TRBJ1-2; d_call: .; clone_size: once; v_call: TRBV5-4; cdr3_aa: CASSSQGLSGYTF; cdr3_nt: TGTGCCAGCAGCTCGCAGGGTCTTAGTGGCTACACCTTC
j_call: TRBJ2-5; d_call: .; clone_size: .; v_call: TRBV5-1; cdr3_aa: CASSLDRAVNEQYF; cdr3_nt: TGCGCCAGCAGCTTGGACAGGGCGGTCAATGAGCAGTACTTC
j_call: TRBJ2-5; d_call: TRBD2; clone_size: few; v_call: TRBV6-6; cdr3_aa: CASSYSGVAGGEETQYF; cdr3_nt: TGTGCCAGCAGTTACTCAGGAGTAGCGGGAGGGGAAGAGACCCAGTACTTC
j_call: TRBJ2-1; d_call: .; clone_size: few; v_call: TRBV4-1; cdr3_aa: CASSGSGYSYNEQFF; cdr3_nt: TGCGCCAGCAGCGGTAGCGGATACTCCTACAATGAGCAGTTCTTC
j_call: TRBJ2-7; d_call: .; clone_size: .; v_call: TRBV6-5; cdr3_aa: CASSYKGHPSYEQYF; cdr3_nt: TGTGCCAGCAGTTACAAGGGACACCCCTCCTACGAGCAGTACTTC
j_call: TRBJ2-3; d_call: TRBD2; clone_size: .; v_call: TRBV28; cdr3_aa: CASSLYAAGLAGTSTDTQYF; cdr3_nt: TGTGCCAGCAGTTTATACGCCGCCGGACTAGCGGGGACTAGCACAGATACGCAGTATTTT
j_call: TRBJ2-7; d_call: TRBD1; clone_size: .; v_call: TRBV20-1; cdr3_aa: CSARDLTEDREDQYF; cdr3_nt: TGCAGTGCTAGAGATCTAACTGAGGACAGGGAAGACCAGTACTTC
j_call: TRBJ2-7; d_call: .; clone_size: .; v_call: TRBV27; cdr3_aa: CASSSNPPGPISYEQYF; cdr3_nt: TGTGCCAGCAGTTCCAATCCCCCGGGTCCTATTAGCTACGAGCAGTACTTC
j_call: TRBJ2-1; d_call: .; clone_size: .; v_call: TRBV24-1; cdr3_aa: CATSDFTGAAMIGANEQFF; cdr3_nt: TGTGCCACCAGTGACTTCACGGGGGCCGCGATGATTGGAGCGAATGAGCAGTTCTTC
j_call: TRBJ2-1; d_call: TRBD1; clone_size: few; v_call: TRBV29-1; cdr3_aa: CSVPTGNSYNEQFF; cdr3_nt: TGCAGCGTGCCGACAGGGAACTCCTACAATGAGCAGTTCTTC
j_call: TRBJ2-1; d_call: TRBD1; clone_size: few; v_call: TRBV5-1; cdr3_aa: CASSLASGTGQFF; cdr3_nt: TGCGCCAGCAGCTTGGCCTCCGGGACAGGGCAGTTCTTC
j_call: TRBJ2-7; d_call: .; clone_size: .; v_call: TRBV7-9; cdr3_aa: CASSLALGPSPYEQYF; cdr3_nt: TGTGCCAGCAGCTTAGCGTTGGGACCTTCGCCCTACGAGCAGTACTTC
j_call: TRBJ1-1; d_call: .; clone_size: once; v_call: TRBV13; cdr3_aa: CASSGLGTAFF; cdr3_nt: TGTGCCAGCAGCGGATTAGGGACAGCTTTCTTT
j_call: TRBJ2-1; d_call: .; clone_size: few; v_call: TRBV10-3; cdr3_aa: CAISANTLARYNEQFF; cdr3_nt: TGTGCCATCAGCGCGAACACCCTAGCGCGTTACAATGAGCAGTTCTTC
j_call: TRBJ2-7; d_call: TRBD2; clone_size: .; v_call: TRBV6-5; cdr3_aa: CASSDGREDYEQYF; cdr3_nt: TGTGCCAGCAGTGACGGGCGGGAGGACTACGAGCAGTACTTC
j_call: TRBJ2-1; d_call: TRBD2; clone_size: .; v_call: TRBV27; cdr3_aa: CASSTRLAGGPGLSYNEQFF; cdr3_nt: TGTGCCAGCAGTACACGACTAGCGGGAGGGCCGGGGCTTTCCTACAATGAGCAGTTCTTC
j_call: TRBJ2-1; d_call: .; clone_size: .; v_call: TRBV10-3; cdr3_aa: CAISESKETAQFF; cdr3_nt: TGTGCCATCAGTGAGTCGAAAGAGACAGCCCAGTTCTTC
j_call: TRBJ2-7; d_call: TRBD2; clone_size: .; v_call: TRBV20-1; cdr3_aa: CSAREPGRAYEQYF; cdr3_nt: TGCAGTGCTAGAGAACCCGGGAGGGCCTACGAGCAGTACTTC
j_call: TRBJ2-5; d_call: .; clone_size: .; v_call: TRBV25-1; cdr3_aa: CASSEPLGRSGETQYF; cdr3_nt: TGTGCCAGCAGTGAACCATTAGGGAGGTCCGGAGAGACCCAGTACTTC
j_call: TRBJ2-5; d_call: .; clone_size: .; v_call: TRBV6-5; cdr3_aa: CASSYQGTAETQYF; cdr3_nt: TGTGCCAGCAGTTACCAGGGGACGGCAGAGACCCAGTACTTC
j_call: TRBJ1-2; d_call: .; clone_size: few; v_call: TRBV5-1; cdr3_aa: CASSPDSSGGYGYTF; cdr3_nt: TGCGCCAGCAGCCCGGACAGTTCCGGAGGCTATGGCTACACCTTC
j_call: TRBJ1-1; d_call: .; clone_size: .; v_call: TRBV29-1; cdr3_aa: CSVESPPTGKAFF; cdr3_nt: TGCAGCGTTGAAAGCCCCCCAACAGGGAAAGCTTTCTTT
j_call: TRBJ2-7; d_call: .; clone_size: .; v_call: TRBV7-8; cdr3_aa: CASSPARGTSYEQYF; cdr3_nt: TGTGCCAGCAGCCCCGCCCGTGGCACCTCCTACGAGCAGTACTTC
j_call: TRBJ1-1; d_call: .; clone_size: .; v_call: TRBV7-9; cdr3_aa: CASSLGFALDRGPTEAFF; cdr3_nt: TGTGCCAGCAGCTTAGGGTTTGCTCTTGACAGAGGCCCCACTGAAGCTTTCTTT
j_call: TRBJ1-1; d_call: .; clone_size: .; v_call: TRBV2; cdr3_aa: CASSEARGKGLNTEAFF; cdr3_nt: TGTGCCAGCAGTGAAGCAAGGGGGAAGGGGCTCAACACTGAAGCTTTCTTT
j_call: TRBJ1-1; d_call: .; clone_size: few; v_call: TRBV12-3/TRBV12-4; cdr3_aa: CASRNARNTEAFF; cdr3_nt: TGTGCCAGCAGAAACGCCCGTAACACTGAAGCTTTCTTT
j_call: TRBJ2-7; d_call: TRBD1; clone_size: .; v_call: TRBV10-3; cdr3_aa: CAISLRAGQGYEQYF; cdr3_nt: TGTGCCATCAGTCTTAGGGCAGGACAGGGGTACGAGCAGTACTTC
j_call: TRBJ2-7; d_call: .; clone_size: .; v_call: TRBV15; cdr3_aa: CATSRGWAAGDYEQYF; cdr3_nt: TGTGCCACCAGCAGAGGATGGGCGGCAGGGGACTACGAGCAGTACTTC